The clone carrying this TCR beta chain was seen ten or more times. V gave up 9 bases and J gave up 1 base, with 8 bases separating them. CDR1 is KGHDR and CDR2 is SFDVKD in the germline V gene. This CDR3 contains 13 residues. This record belongs to a study of early T cells in non-severe SARS-CoV-2 infection. Study overall: From unsorted whole blood, bulk RNA was sequenced, and the chains remained unpaired.

From the 5' RACE reads, TCRdb called clonotypes with MiXCR, one entry per CDR3 protein. This repertoire shows tens of thousands of distinct CDR3 sequences, about 3.8% found once; its top ten account for approximately 6.3%. This rearrangement joins TRBV24-1 to TRBJ2-2; D possibly matches TRBD1 or TRBD2 (6 bases each). The TCR was taken from an adult who was a healthcare worker with PCR-confirmed SARS-CoV-2 infection or an uninfected control (not recorded which). The specimen was whole blood. CDR3 nucleotide sequence: TGTGCCACCGAGGGGGGGAACACCGGGGAGCTGTTTTTT. It encodes CATEGGNTGELFF.